The 32 T cell receptor beta chains reported below all come from one sample, sequenced in a study of shared clonotypes between healthy human individuals. As defined, naive CD8 cells were CD45RO-negative and positively selected for CCR7, with terminally differentiated effector memory CD45RA+ cells excluded. Clones were read by immunoSEQ multiplex PCR, and TCRdb kept only the in-frame ones, dropping some. The sample consists of about 2 million clones, less than 95% of them appearing once. Material for sequencing was naive CD8+ T cells sorted from blood. These receptors all stem from a man aged 18 to 29 in good health.

The chain recombines TRBV7-9 with TRBJ2-7; TRBD2 aligns across 8 bases. Looked up from germline, CDR1 is SEHNR and CDR2 is FQNEAQ (reference sequence). The CDR3 is 15 amino acids. V was clipped by 5 bases and J by 4 bases; unmatched bases: 10. Here the CDR3 reads CASSPGGALRYEQYF. In DNA form, the CDR3 reads TGTGCCAGCAGCCCGGGGGGGGCCTTAAGGTACGAGCAGTACTTC.

The CDR3 loop reads CASSQGDSWTGELFF. CDR3 coding DNA: TGTGCCAGCAGCCAGGGGGACAGTTGGACCGGGGAGCTGTTTTTT. The rearrangement uses TRBV2 and TRBJ2-2; TRBD1 aligns across 7 bases. V shed 6 bases, J shed 5 bases, and the junction held 9 bases outside the gene matches. Germline CDR1 reads SNHLY; CDR2 reads FYNNEI. The CDR3 runs 15 residues.

This clone has only one observation. The chain is built from TRBV7-2 and TRBJ2-7; TRBD2 agrees at 9 bases. The CDR3 consists of 16 residues. The J segment lost 2 bases and the V segment lost 1 base, leaving 6 bases of the junction unmatched. CDR1 SGHTA and CDR2 FQGNSA come from the germline V gene. CDR3 sequence: CASSLVPTSGTYEQYF. CDR3 coding DNA: TGTGCCAGCAGCTTAGTCCCGACTAGCGGAACCTACGAGCAGTACTTC.

V and J are TRBV4-1 and TRBJ2-3; 8 bases line up with TRBD2. The CDR3 loop spans 15 amino acids. The ends lost 4 bases at V and 2 bases at J; junction bases unmatched: 5. CDR1 is MGHRA and CDR2 is YSYEKL in the germline V gene. The CDR3 protein is CASSLSGEHTDTQYF. CDR3 nucleotide sequence: TGCGCCAGCAGCCTTAGCGGGGAACACACAGATACGCAGTATTTT.

The rearrangement uses TRBV2 and TRBJ2-5; the D gene is possibly TRBD1 (5 bases). Looked up from germline, CDR1 is SNHLY and CDR2 is FYNNEI. V was cut by 8 bases and J by 5 bases, with 15 bases left in between. The CDR3 is 13 amino acids. The CDR3 bases are TGTGCCAGCGGAGACCAGGGTTGGGAGACCCAGTACTTC. Translated: CASGDQGWETQYF.

The chain couples TRBV4-1 to TRBJ2-3; 8 bases map to TRBD2. CDR3 length equals 14 residues. Germline values: CDR1 MGHRA, CDR2 YSYEKL. Unmatched junction bases numbered 5, after V lost 7 bases and J lost 2 bases. CDR3 sequence reads: CASKAGVLTDTQYF. DNA for the CDR3: TGCGCCAGCAAAGCGGGGGTTCTCACAGATACGCAGTATTTT.

As concerns this clone: Other DNA variants within this sample encode the same CDR3. The chain couples TRBV9 to TRBJ2-1; D gene uncertain. V lost 5 bases to trimming and J lost 9 bases, with 9 bases between them. The CDR3 has 11 amino acids. Germline loops: CDR1 SGDLS, CDR2 YYNGEE. In nucleotides, the CDR3 is TGTGCCAGCAGTGACGACGGTGAGCAGTTCTTC. Protein sequence: CASSDDGEQFF.

The table lists this clone with a few counts. Within the sample, other DNA sequences also encode this same CDR3. CDR3 region: CASSFGGTYEQYF. Written as DNA, the CDR3 is TGTGCCAGCAGCTTTGGGGGGACCTACGAGCAGTACTTC. This chain uses TRBV5-4 with TRBJ2-7; perhaps TRBD2 as D (6 bases). Trimming removed 2 bases at V and 2 bases at J, with 8 bases between. This CDR3 has 13 residues. Germline V lookup: CDR1 SGHNT, CDR2 YYREEE (reference sequence).

This chain links TRBV29-1 with TRBJ2-1; a weak D match, TRBD2 (5 bases). Germline-derived CDR1 and CDR2 are SQVTM and ANQGSEA. Trimming pared 6 bases from V and 8 bases from J, leaving 14 bases between. The CDR3 covers 12 residues. The CDR3 coding sequence is TGCAGCGTCCCGGGGAGTAACCATGAGCAGTTCTTC. The encoded protein is CSVPGSNHEQFF.

V usage is TRBV27 and J usage is TRBJ2-2; perhaps TRBD2 as D (6 bases). The ends were cut back, 7 bases at V and 5 bases at J, with 20 bases in the middle. This CDR3 contains 16 residues. Germline V gene sequence: CDR1 MNHEY, CDR2 SMNVEV (reference sequence). The CDR3 DNA sequence: TGTGCCAGCACCCCCTCGGTCGGAGGGATAACCGGGGAGCTGTTTTTT. Protein: CASTPSVGGITGELFF.

The rearrangement links TRBV4-3 to TRBJ1-1; D is uncertain. The CDR3 runs 15 residues. With 0 bases removed from V and 0 bases from J, the gap between germline ends came to 8 bases. Germline V lookup: CDR1 LGHNA, CDR2 YSLEER. The DNA for the CDR3 is TGCGCCAGCAGCCAAGAGGCAGAAATGAACACTGAAGCTTTCTTT. Amino acid sequence: CASSQEAEMNTEAFF.

V usage is TRBV2 and J usage is TRBJ2-4; 8 nucleotides agree with TRBD2. Germline CDR1 and CDR2: SNHLY and FYNNEI. The junction had 10 bases not matched to a gene; V was cut back by 1 base and J by 5 bases. The CDR3 sequence is 17 residues long. CDR3 DNA: TGTGCCAGCAGTGAAGAGGCTAGCGGGCCTCGGGAAAACATTCAGTACTTC. Amino acids: CASSEEASGPRENIQYF.

The V gene is TRBV25-1, the J gene TRBJ2-1; D gene unclear. This CDR3 region has 12 residues. From germline, CDR1 is MGHDK and CDR2 SYGVNS. Trimming removed 4 bases at V and 7 bases at J, with 8 bases between. CDR3 loop: CASSARRNEQFF. CDR3 DNA sequence: TGTGCCAGCAGTGCGCGTCGGAATGAGCAGTTCTTC.

The J gene is TRBJ2-7, the V gene TRBV27, with 9 bases lining up with TRBD1. The CDR3 sequence is 14 residues long. The germline V gene encodes CDR1 MNHEY and CDR2 SMNVEV (reference sequence). V was pared by 3 bases and J by 4 bases, with 4 bases of the junction left unmatched. The chain's CDR3 is CASSLTGGKYEQYF. CDR3 DNA: TGTGCCAGCAGTTTGACAGGGGGGAAATACGAGCAGTACTTC.

This chain joins TRBV7-9 and TRBJ2-2; 10 nucleotides agree with TRBD2. CDR1 SEHNR and CDR2 FQNEAQ come from the germline V gene (reference sequence). CDR3 length: 17 residues. The V segment lost 1 base and the J segment 3 bases; nucleotides outside the gene matches: 5. The CDR3 loop is CASSLVAGGADTGELFF. The CDR3 DNA reads as TGTGCCAGCAGCTTAGTAGCGGGAGGCGCCGACACCGGGGAGCTGTTTTTT. The whole variable domain, filled in from reference TRBV7-9 and TRBJ2-2, reads DTGVSQNPRHKITKRGQNVTFRCDPISEHNRLYWYRQTLGQGPEFLTYFQNEAQLEKSRLLSDRFSAERPKGSFSTLEIQRTEQGDSAMYLCASSLVAGGADTGELFFGEGSRLTVL.

This clone was detected once. The chain carries TRBV19 and TRBJ1-2; D might be TRBD1 (6 bases). In germline, CDR1 is LNHDA, CDR2 SQIVND (reference sequence). The CDR3 runs to 14 residues. V was clipped by 6 bases and J by 5 bases, with 16 bases between them. In nucleotides, the CDR3 is TGTGCCAGTAGCCCTTCGGAAGGGGGTTATGGCTACACCTTC. Encoded protein: CASSPSEGGYGYTF.

The genes are TRBV5-1 and TRBJ1-6; 7 bases map to TRBD1. Germline CDR1 is SGHRS and CDR2 is YFSETQ. V shed 3 bases, J shed 11 bases, and the junction held 11 bases outside the gene matches. CDR3 length equals 15 residues. For the CDR3, the DNA is TGCGCCAGCAGCTCGACAGGGTCCAAAATCGCACCCCTCCACTTT. Its translation: CASSSTGSKIAPLHF. The complete variable domain, with remaining parts taken from reference TRBV5-1 and TRBJ1-6, reads KAGVTQTPRYLIKTRGQQVTLSCSPISGHRSVSWYQQTPGQGLQFLFEYFSETQRNKGNFPGRFSGRQFSNSRSEMNVSTLELGDSALYLCASSSTGSKIAPLHFGNGTRLTVT.

V is TRBV5-4 and J is TRBJ1-1; 7 bases align to TRBD1. Germline V CDR1 and CDR2: SGHNT, YYREEE (reference sequence). CDR3 length: 15 amino acids. V shed 0 bases, J shed 2 bases, and the junction held 4 bases outside the gene matches. The CDR3 DNA follows: TGTGCCAGCAGCTTGGGAGGGGACAGCAACACTGAAGCTTTCTTT. Protein: CASSLGGDSNTEAFF.

The V gene is TRBV5-3, the J gene TRBJ2-4; maybe TRBD2 (5 bases). TRBV5-3 is marked as an open reading frame, function uncertain. The V end lost 7 bases, the J end lost 1 base, and 9 bases lay between the germline ends. The CDR3 sequence is 13 residues long. CDR3 residues: CARVRGAKNIQYF. The CDR3 DNA reads as TGTGCCAGAGTCCGCGGGGCCAAAAACATTCAGTACTTC.

In its sample, this clone was seen once. V is TRBV10-3 and J is TRBJ2-1; maybe TRBD2 (5 bases). The V end lost 3 bases, the J end lost 8 bases, and 17 bases lay between the germline ends. Germline CDR1 is ENHRY and CDR2 is SYGVKD. The CDR3 consists of 15 residues. CDR3: CAISEFGIEADEQFF. The CDR3 DNA sequence: TGTGCCATCAGTGAATTCGGGATCGAGGCGGATGAGCAGTTCTTC.

V usage is TRBV6-1 and J usage is TRBJ2-1, with 9 bases aligning to TRBD1. Germline V gives CDR1 MNHNS, CDR2 SASEGT. The CDR3 runs to 16 residues. V was pared by 4 bases and J by 8 bases, with 12 bases of the junction left unmatched. CDR3 sequence: CASSATPGQGLDEQFF. The CDR3 coding sequence is TGTGCCAGCAGTGCTACCCCGGGACAGGGTTTGGATGAGCAGTTCTTC.

The rearrangement joins TRBV6-5 to TRBJ2-3; D may be TRBD2 (6 bases). The CDR3 consists of 15 residues. Germline CDR1 is MNHEY and CDR2 is SVGAGI. Between the trimmed V and J ends, which lost 4 bases and 2 bases, there was a span of 13 bases. The CDR3 DNA reads TGTGCCAGCAGTTCTTTGGACTACAACACAGATACGCAGTATTTT. Translated, it gives CASSSLDYNTDTQYF.

V gene TRBV6-5 combines with J gene TRBJ1-2; possible D gene TRBD1, 6 bases. The V end lost 0 bases, the J end lost 4 bases, and 15 bases lay between the germline ends. Germline loops: CDR1 MNHEY, CDR2 SVGAGI. The CDR3 consists of 16 residues. The DNA of the CDR3 is TGTGCCAGCAGTTACTCGAGGGGGGAAAGGAGCTATGGCTACACCTTC. The encoded protein is CASSYSRGERSYGYTF.

CDR3 sequence reads: CASSGAASSGNEQFF. For the CDR3, the DNA is TGTGCCAGCAGCGGTGCCGCTTCGTCCGGCAATGAGCAGTTCTTC. V and J are TRBV9 and TRBJ2-1, with D unclear. CDR1 is SGDLS, CDR2 YYNGEE, per germline. The germline V and J ends were trimmed by 3 bases and 6 bases, with 16 bases remaining between them. The CDR3 covers 15 residues. Supplemented by reference TRBV9 and TRBJ2-1, the full variable domain reads DSGVTQTPKHLITATGQRVTLRCSPRSGDLSVYWYQQSLDQGLQFLIQYYNGEERAKGNILERFSAQQFPDLHSELNLSSLELGDSALYFCASSGAASSGNEQFFGPGTRLTVL.

The rearrangement uses TRBV2 and TRBJ2-1; TRBD2 matches 9 bases. The CDR3 is 14 residues long. The V segment lost 4 bases and the J segment 3 bases; nucleotides outside the gene matches: 1. In germline, CDR1 is SNHLY, CDR2 FYNNEI. Written as DNA, the CDR3 is TGTGCCAGCAGTGCTAGCGGGAACTACAATGAGCAGTTCTTC. This encodes CASSASGNYNEQFF.

The rearrangement joins TRBV6-5 to TRBJ2-2, with D possibly matching TRBD2 (6 bases). Germline CDR1 reads MNHEY; CDR2 reads SVGAGI. V was shortened by 1 base and J by 7 bases, with 10 bases between the two germline ends. The CDR3 contains 14 residues. CDR3 nucleotide sequence: TGTGCCAGCAGTTACTTCGGGGGAATCGGGGAGCTGTTTTTT. Translation: CASSYFGGIGELFF.

This clone has a single count. The chain couples TRBV7-2 to TRBJ1-2; unclear D gene. The CDR3 spans 16 residues. The germline V gene encodes CDR1 SGHTA and CDR2 FQGNSA. V dropped 2 bases and J dropped 1 base, with 14 bases sitting between them. The CDR3 is CASSLLRGTLNYGYTF. The CDR3 DNA reads as TGTGCCAGCAGCTTACTTCGGGGAACTCTTAACTATGGCTACACCTTC.

The CDR3, as DNA: TGTGCCAGCAGTTTCGGTTGGGTAAGCGGCTACACCTTC. This translates into CASSFGWVSGYTF. This chain uses TRBV28 with TRBJ1-2, with D hard to call. The ends were cut back, 3 bases at V and 8 bases at J, with 13 bases in the middle. Germline V lookup: CDR1 MDHEN, CDR2 SYDVKM. The CDR3 is 13 residues long.

This chain joins TRBV5-6 and TRBJ2-1, with 8 nucleotides matching TRBD1. This CDR3 comprises 15 residues. V lost 5 bases and J lost 0; bases outside the gene matches: 4. Germline assignment: CDR1 SGHDT and CDR2 YYEEEE. The chain's CDR3 is CASRPTGASYNEQFF. As DNA, the CDR3 is TGTGCCAGCAGGCCGACAGGGGCCTCCTACAATGAGCAGTTCTTC.

The chain uses TRBV30 and TRBJ2-5; D remains ambiguous. Trimming stripped 6 bases from V and 9 bases from J, with 11 bases between. The CDR3 loop spans 10 amino acids. Germline lookup yields CDR1 GTSNPN and CDR2 SVGIG (reference sequence). The DNA for the CDR3 is TGTGCCTGTGGCCTTGGGGCCCAGTACTTC. It yields the protein CACGLGAQYF.

The chain employs TRBV11-2 and TRBJ2-3; no clear D. Per germline, CDR1 SGHAT and CDR2 FQNNGV. The V and J ends lost 4 bases and 6 bases respectively, with 14 bases between them. The CDR3 loop spans 14 amino acids. The DNA for the CDR3 is TGTGCCAGCAGCTCTCCCCACCAGTGGGATACGCAGTATTTT. Translation: CASSSPHQWDTQYF.

V is TRBV7-2 and J is TRBJ2-7, with 10 bases aligning to TRBD2. This CDR3 is built from 15 residues. V dropped 5 bases and J dropped 5; count of bases not matched to a gene: 9. The germline gives CDR1 SGHTA, CDR2 FQGNSA. The CDR3 loop reads CASSVFSGRPHEQYF. CDR3 coding DNA: TGTGCCAGCAGCGTATTTAGCGGGAGGCCCCACGAGCAGTACTTC.